This T cell receptor (beta chain) was sequenced in a study of T cells in women clearing cervical HPV infection. Note on this clone: Sequencing ends 3 residues short of the CDR3 end; the germline J gene provides the rest.

The J segment lost 7 bases and the V segment lost 1 base, leaving 16 bases of the junction unmatched. The germline gives CDR1 DFQATT, CDR2 SNEGSKA (reference sequence). CDR3 length: 17 amino acids. Sequencing was performed with immunoSEQ multiplex PCR; in TCRdb, only in-frame clones are kept and a portion is missing. The sample includes 23,000 or so clones. The V gene is TRBV20-1, the J gene TRBJ1-2; TRBD1 aligns across 9 bases. The clonotype originates from a woman aged 18 to 75 with a cervical HPV16 infection that either progressed to CIN3+ or cleared (not recorded which). The sequencing sample was made of blood buffy coat. CDR3 sequence reads: CSARGGGTGQGGFGYTF. CDR3 DNA (partial): TGCAGTGCTAGAGGGGGAGGTACGGGACAGGGAGGATTTGGC.